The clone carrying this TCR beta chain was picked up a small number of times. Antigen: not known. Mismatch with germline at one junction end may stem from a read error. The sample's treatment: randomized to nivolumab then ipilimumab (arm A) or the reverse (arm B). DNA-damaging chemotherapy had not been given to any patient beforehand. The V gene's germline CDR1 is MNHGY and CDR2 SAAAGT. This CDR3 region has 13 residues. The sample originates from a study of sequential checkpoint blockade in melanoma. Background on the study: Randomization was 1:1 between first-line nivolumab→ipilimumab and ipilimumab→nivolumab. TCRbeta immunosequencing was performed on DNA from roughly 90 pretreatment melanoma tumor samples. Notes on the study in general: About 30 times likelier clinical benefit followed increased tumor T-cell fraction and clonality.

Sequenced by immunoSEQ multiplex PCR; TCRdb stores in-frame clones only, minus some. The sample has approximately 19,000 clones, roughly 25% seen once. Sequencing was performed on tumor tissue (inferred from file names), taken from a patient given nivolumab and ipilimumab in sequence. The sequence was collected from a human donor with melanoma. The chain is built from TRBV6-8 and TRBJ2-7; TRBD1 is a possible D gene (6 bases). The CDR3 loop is CASSDSRGHEQYF. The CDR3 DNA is TGTGCCAGCAGTGACTCCAGGGGTCACGAGCAGTACTTC.